This T cell receptor (beta chain) was obtained from a study of blood T cells in healthy people across ages (dated by TCRdb to 2013 to 2016). Context from the whole study: In model experiments, template switching captured about one uniquely barcoded TCR beta cDNA molecule for every two T cells. Donors were grouped into four age groups: young (average approximately 16 years), middle-aged (about 40), aged (around 62) and long-lived (approximately 75). Using deep sequencing normalized with unique cDNA molecular identifiers, the study measured how TCR beta repertoire diversity changes with age. For two donors (one aged 18 to 30 and one aged 80 or older), the study analyzed two additional independent replicas of 1 million unique cDNA reads from the same blood draw.

Summary of the overall study and its limitations: Donor CMV infection status was unknown, potentially confounding age-related changes in expanded clonotypes. There was a strong correlation between observed TCR beta diversity and the percentage of naive T cells measured by flow cytometry. Conclusive comparison of naive and antigen-experienced compartments was prevented by the profiling of bulk unsorted PBMCs. Compared with the aged group, the long-lived group had more naive CD4+ T cells, fewer expanded clones and increased TCR diversity, a pattern suggesting age selection. As age increased, observed TCR beta diversity per million T cells dropped in a roughly linear way, and a significant reduction was already evident by age approximately 40. Total diversity estimates from one million sequenced T cells were considered lower bounds and underestimates.

The library was generated by 5' RACE. Reads for this sample came from an Illumina HiSeq 2500. A second 7 to 11 cycle PCR used a sample-barcoded 5' primer and a J-beta primer mix. A unique molecular identifier was introduced onto each TCR beta cDNA molecule by a template-switch 5' adaptor carrying 12 random nucleotides. Each sample yielded at least 3 million CDR3-containing paired-end reads. All of the RNA was converted into first-strand cDNA using the Mint cDNA synthesis kit, with a TRBC-specific oligonucleotide serving as the primer. Following uracil-DNA glycosylase treatment, all cDNA underwent a first 18-cycle PCR with the universal primers M1SS and BC2_uni_R. Under the source paper's analysis protocol: For normalization, 1 million high-quality reads were randomly selected from each sample, with every read carrying a distinct molecular identifier. Instead of being binned into consensus sequences, reads that shared molecular identifiers were thrown out. MiTCR, run with a Q25 quality threshold and the strictest error-elimination algorithm, handled CDR3 identification, clonotype clustering and error correction. A nonparametric unseen species model with Euler transformation was used to estimate a lower bound on total TCR beta diversity. TCRdb cleaned the public reads at Q25 with fastp, built clones with MiXCR and kept in-frame beta chains. Each entry is one CDR3 protein sequence, shown with its most common DNA and genes. What appears here as the V and J calls and clone size reflects TCRdb's work, not the paper's. The sample table shows about 510,000 distinct CDR3 sequences, and over 25% are seen once. The biggest ten clones account for 3% to 4.5% of the sample.

As regards this clonotype: Its antigen remains unidentified. No base qualities exist here, and no much larger clone lies one base off it.

Donors were 30 to 45 systemically healthy Caucasian individuals from Russia aged roughly 6 to 100 years. Each donor gave approximately 9.4 milliliters of peripheral blood, drawn into EDTA-treated Vacutainer tubes. Ficoll-Paque density-gradient centrifugation was used to isolate PBMCs, with at least 7 million obtained per sample. Total RNA, at least 6 micrograms per sample, was extracted from PBMCs with Trizol reagent. Naive CD45RAhigh/CD27high T cell percentages were measured by flow cytometry on a PBMC aliquot from every donor. These data were also reused for a study on T cells of mothers and their children. That second report states: The donors were nine systemically healthy Caucasian individuals, made up of three mothers and their six children. cDNA synthesis used all of the extracted RNA, with roughly 1.6 ug of RNA in each 15 ul reaction. In the second PCR, the M1S primer introduced both the sample barcodes and 2-4 random nucleotides. Over 10 million TCR beta CDR3 reads came from each mother, compared with some 3.1 million reads from each child. TCR recombination output is similarly shaped by thymic selection in related and unrelated pairs, with a minor effect exerted by inherited differences. Normalized repertoire overlap was always found to be slightly, but never significantly, higher in related mother-child pairs than in unrelated mother-child pairs. With a sensitivity of roughly 93 clones per million clonotypes, no persistent microchimeric T cell clones were detected. Deep NGS was used in the study to compare the TCR beta repertoires of mothers and children and to look for features that separate related mother-child pairs from unrelated individuals. The mean age was around 42 +/- 4 years for the mothers and about 10 +/- 4 years for the children. After adapter ligation with NEBNext reagents, the libraries were sequenced on Illumina HiSeq 2000 with 100+100 nt paired-end reads. To avoid cross-contamination, the mother libraries and the child libraries were prepared a month apart and sequenced in separate runs. For each donor, between about 450,000 and 2,300,000 distinct TCR beta clonotypes were identified. Naive TCR beta clonotypes were estimated from low-frequency clonotypes matched to each donor's FACS-determined naive share, without sorting.

The receptor's source is a boy aged 2 to 10 in good health. Material for sequencing was blood.

The bases read TGCAGTGCTAGGGGGGGGCCGTACGGGGCCAACGTCCTGACTTTC. The encoded protein is CSARGGPYGANVLTF. The receptor chain draws on TRBV20-1 and TRBJ2-6; the D region possibly corresponds to TRBD2 (7 bases align). The germline V gene (reference sequence) specifies DFQATT as CDR1 and SNEGSKA as CDR2. V and J are truncated by 3 bases and 4 bases respectively, leaving an intervening sequence of 13 bases. The CDR3 covers 15 residues, taking in both the cysteine and the phenylalanine. Only the CDR3 part of the read is kept: 45 bases, read in frame from the first base.